The subject of this entry is one T cell receptor beta chain. Its target is not known. The data originate from a study of Ad26.COV2.S vaccination and SARS-CoV-2 variants. Study background: Donor was assigned to the Ad26.COV2.S arm of trial COV1001. Ad26.COV2.S was injected intramuscularly once or twice, 56 days apart.

Study-wide results and limits: Vaccinees showed greater spike-specific TCR breadth than placebo recipients. Vaccine recipients and placebo recipients showed similar non-spike TCR breadth.

Measured with immunoSEQ multiplex PCR; TCRdb has only the in-frame clones, and not every one. Among some 250,000 clones listed, 88% were seen once. Per the germline V gene, CDR1 is SGHNT and CDR2 is YYREEE (reference sequence). V lost 2 bases and J lost 0; bases outside the gene matches: 4. The CDR3 consists of 15 residues. The treatment: about 20 received Ad26.COV2.S at low or high dose, single or two shots; roughly five received placebo; per-sample allocation not given. Sample collection was performed on day 63 after the first vaccine or placebo injection. This receptor was identified in a person aged 18-60 years who received the Ad26.COV2.S COVID-19 vaccine or a placebo. The chain couples TRBV5-4 to TRBJ1-2; 7 positions agree with TRBD1. The sequencing here drew on peripheral blood, taken in a trial of Ad26.COV2.S vaccine versus placebo. Here the CDR3 reads CASSFDGTANYGYTF. CDR3 sequence (DNA): TGTGCCAGCAGCTTCGACGGGACAGCTAACTATGGCTACACCTTC.